This is a list of T cell receptor beta chains from one sample in a study of blood T cell repertoires in COVID-19. Profiled with immunoSEQ multiplex PCR; TCRdb holds only in-frame clones, not every one. The sample lists about 150,000 clones, 80% to 90% seen once, with 13% in the top ten. The sequencing input was peripheral blood. The receptors originated from a young man with COVID-19, enrolled during active disease. CDR3s include the opening cysteine and the closing phenylalanine or tryptophan. The order of the fields is D gene, V gene, clone size, J gene, CDR3 DNA, CDR3 protein. D genes are given only for firm matches. Size tells how often a clone was seen (once, few, many) or the class of an expanded clone, and some rows leave it out.

D: TRBD1
V: TRBV6-2/TRBV6-3
size: once
J: TRBJ1-1
DNA: TGTGCCAGCAGTTACTGGACAGGGGGCATGTTTGGGAACACTGAAGCTTTCTTT
CDR3: CASSYWTGGMFGNTEAFF

D: .
V: TRBV20-1
size: .
J: TRBJ2-5
DNA: TGCAGTGCTAGCAACGGGGAGACCCAGTACTTC
CDR3: CSASNGETQYF

D: .
V: TRBV7-9
size: few
J: TRBJ1-3
DNA: TGTGCCAGCACCCAGAATCGTTACACCATATATTTT
CDR3: CASTQNRYTIYF

D: .
V: TRBV27
size: .
J: TRBJ2-3
DNA: TGTGCCAGCAGTTTATCGTGGGGGAGGACAGATACGCAGTATTTT
CDR3: CASSLSWGRTDTQYF

D: .
V: TRBV25-1
size: .
J: TRBJ1-5
DNA: TGTGCCAGCAGTGGTCAGGGCGTCGGCAATCAGCCCCAGCATTTT
CDR3: CASSGQGVGNQPQHF

D: TRBD1
V: TRBV28
size: .
J: TRBJ2-1
DNA: TGTGCCAGCACCCGGGACAGAAACAATGAGCAGTTCTTC
CDR3: CASTRDRNNEQFF

D: TRBD2
V: TRBV9
size: .
J: TRBJ2-3
DNA: TGTGCCAGCAGCGGACTAGCGGGAGGATACACAGATACGCAGTATTTT
CDR3: CASSGLAGGYTDTQYF

D: .
V: TRBV11-2
size: .
J: TRBJ2-7
DNA: TGTGCCAGCAGCTTAAGTGATAGACAGGAGCAGTACTTC
CDR3: CASSLSDRQEQYF

D: .
V: TRBV3-1/TRBV3-2
size: .
J: TRBJ2-1
DNA: TGTGCCAGCAGCCAAGATCGACTTTCCTACAATGAGCAGTTCTTC
CDR3: CASSQDRLSYNEQFF

D: .
V: TRBV6-2/TRBV6-3
size: .
J: TRBJ2-2
DNA: TGTGCCAGCAGTTACAATCACTATACCGGGGAGCTGTTTTTT
CDR3: CASSYNHYTGELFF

D: .
V: TRBV15
size: .
J: TRBJ1-2
DNA: TGTGCCACCAGCAGAGAGACAGGTTACTATGGCTACACCTTC
CDR3: CATSRETGYYGYTF

D: TRBD1
V: TRBV15
size: once
J: TRBJ1-5
DNA: TGTGCCACCAGCAGCCGGGACAGGGTGAATCAGCCCCAGCATTTT
CDR3: CATSSRDRVNQPQHF

D: .
V: TRBV30
size: .
J: TRBJ1-2
DNA: TGTGCCTGGAGTGGGACCTCTAGGGGCTATGGCTACACCTTC
CDR3: CAWSGTSRGYGYTF

D: TRBD2
V: TRBV3-1/TRBV3-2
size: .
J: TRBJ2-1
DNA: TGTGCCAGCAGCCAAGTTGCGGGAGGTAGGTATGAGCAGTTCTTC
CDR3: CASSQVAGGRYEQFF

D: .
V: TRBV6-5
size: once
J: TRBJ1-2
DNA: TGTGCCAGCAGTTACTCAGGGGGTCAGACTAACTATGGCTACACCTTC
CDR3: CASSYSGGQTNYGYTF

D: .
V: TRBV4-3
size: .
J: TRBJ2-3
DNA: TGCGCCAGCAGCCAAGAAGCTGGAGGGGATACGCAGTATTTT
CDR3: CASSQEAGGDTQYF

D: .
V: TRBV4-2
size: .
J: TRBJ1-5
DNA: TGTGCCAGCAGCCACCTTCCAGGGGAAAGTCAGCCCCAGCATTTT
CDR3: CASSHLPGESQPQHF

D: TRBD1
V: TRBV28
size: .
J: TRBJ1-1
DNA: TGTGCCAGCAGGAGACAGGGTCGTGGCACTGAAGCTTTCTTT
CDR3: CASRRQGRGTEAFF

D: .
V: TRBV23-1
size: once
J: TRBJ2-7
DNA: TGCGCCAGACCTGTTGATAGGGGCCTCTCCTACGAGCAGTACTTC
CDR3: CARPVDRGLSYEQYF

D: TRBD1
V: TRBV27
size: .
J: TRBJ1-6
DNA: TGTGCCAGCACTTTAAGAGGGACAGTTAATTCACCCCTCCACTTT
CDR3: CASTLRGTVNSPLHF

D: .
V: TRBV10-3
size: .
J: TRBJ1-2
DNA: TGTGCCATCAGTGAGTTGGGCGGGACGGGCGGTTTTGGCTATGGCTACACCTTC
CDR3: CAISELGGTGGFGYGYTF

D: TRBD1
V: TRBV29-1
size: .
J: TRBJ2-7
DNA: TGCAGCGTTGAGCTCCTTGGACAGGGTGTTAACTACGAGCAGTACTTC
CDR3: CSVELLGQGVNYEQYF

D: .
V: TRBV6-5
size: .
J: TRBJ2-7
DNA: TGTGCCAGCAGTCAACTACACCCTGGCTCCTACGAGCAGTACTTC
CDR3: CASSQLHPGSYEQYF

D: .
V: TRBV6-1
size: .
J: TRBJ1-1
DNA: TGTGCCAGCAGTAAAGCCGGGAACATGAACACTGAAGCTTTCTTT
CDR3: CASSKAGNMNTEAFF

D: .
V: TRBV14
size: .
J: TRBJ2-7
DNA: TGTGCCAGCAGCCAGGCAGCTAGTTACGAGCAGTACTTC
CDR3: CASSQAASYEQYF

D: TRBD1
V: TRBV30
size: .
J: TRBJ2-7
DNA: TGTGCCTGGAGTCCAGGACAGGGGGCCCACGAGCAGTACTTC
CDR3: CAWSPGQGAHEQYF

D: .
V: TRBV27
size: .
J: TRBJ2-1
DNA: TGTGCCACCGAGACAGAATATGAGCAGTTCTTC
CDR3: CATETEYEQFF

D: .
V: TRBV10-3
size: .
J: TRBJ2-7
DNA: TGTGCCATCACTGACCGGGACGAGCAGTACTTC
CDR3: CAITDRDEQYF

D: .
V: TRBV5-6
size: .
J: TRBJ2-3
DNA: TGTGCCAGCAGCTTGGGTGTACTAGCTATAGATACGCAGTATTTT
CDR3: CASSLGVLAIDTQYF

D: .
V: TRBV28
size: .
J: TRBJ1-5
DNA: TGTGCCAGCAGTTTGCTTCGACAGGCCAAAGGGTACTGGTTCCATCAGCCCCAGCATTTT
CDR3: CASSLLRQAKGYWFHQPQHF

D: .
V: TRBV6-5
size: .
J: TRBJ2-5
DNA: TGTGCCAGCAGTTACTCGGGGGCTTGGGAGACCCAGTACTTC
CDR3: CASSYSGAWETQYF

D: TRBD1
V: TRBV29-1
size: .
J: TRBJ1-4
DNA: TGCAGCGTTGAAGTCAGGGGGCCTGAAAAACTGCTTTTT
CDR3: CSVEVRGPEKLLF

D: .
V: TRBV4-1
size: .
J: TRBJ2-5
DNA: TGCGCCAGCAGCCAAGTTGTAGCCCAAGAGACCCAGTACTTC
CDR3: CASSQVVAQETQYF

D: .
V: TRBV6-2/TRBV6-3
size: once
J: TRBJ1-1
DNA: TGTGCCAGCAGTTACCCCGAGATGGAAGCTTTCTTT
CDR3: CASSYPEMEAFF

D: TRBD2
V: TRBV2
size: .
J: TRBJ2-2
DNA: TGTGCCAGCAGTGGACTAGCGGGAGTAGGAACCGGGGAGCTGTTTTTT
CDR3: CASSGLAGVGTGELFF

D: .
V: TRBV2
size: .
J: TRBJ1-4
DNA: TGTGCCAGAAAGGCAACTAATGAAAAACTGCTTTTT
CDR3: CARKATNEKLLF

D: .
V: TRBV3-1/TRBV3-2
size: .
J: TRBJ2-7
DNA: TGTGCCAGCAGCCAAGGGAGGGCCTACGAGCAGTACTTC
CDR3: CASSQGRAYEQYF

D: TRBD1
V: TRBV5-8
size: .
J: TRBJ1-1
DNA: TGTGCCAGCAGCCCTCGACAGGGGTACACTGAAGCTTTCTTT
CDR3: CASSPRQGYTEAFF

D: .
V: TRBV15
size: .
J: TRBJ2-2
DNA: TGTGCCACCAGCAGGACCTCAGGGAACACCGGGGAGCTGTTTTTT
CDR3: CATSRTSGNTGELFF

D: .
V: TRBV5-4
size: .
J: TRBJ1-1
DNA: TGTGCCAGCAGCTTGGTTGGGCAGGGGCCCGTGAACACTGAAGCTTTCTTT
CDR3: CASSLVGQGPVNTEAFF

D: TRBD1
V: TRBV13
size: .
J: TRBJ2-7
DNA: TGTGCCAGCAGCCACAGGGGTCGCGAGCAGTACTTC
CDR3: CASSHRGREQYF

D: .
V: TRBV5-6
size: .
J: TRBJ1-5
DNA: TGTGCCAGCAGCTTGACAGGGAGCAATCAGCCCCAGCATTTT
CDR3: CASSLTGSNQPQHF

D: TRBD1
V: TRBV4-3
size: .
J: TRBJ1-2
DNA: TGCGCCAGCAGCCATACGAGGGGGACAGGGGTCTATGGCTACACCTTC
CDR3: CASSHTRGTGVYGYTF

D: TRBD1
V: TRBV29-1
size: .
J: TRBJ2-7
DNA: TGCAGCGTAACTTGGACAGGGGGCGACGAGCAGTACTTC
CDR3: CSVTWTGGDEQYF

D: TRBD1
V: TRBV5-1
size: .
J: TRBJ2-7
DNA: TGCGCCAGCAGCTTAGGACAGGGGATGCCCTACGAGCAGTACTTC
CDR3: CASSLGQGMPYEQYF

D: TRBD1
V: TRBV25-1
size: .
J: TRBJ1-1
DNA: TGTGCCAGCAGTGCGACAGGGCGAGGCACTGAAGCTTTCTTT
CDR3: CASSATGRGTEAFF

D: .
V: TRBV28
size: .
J: TRBJ2-7
DNA: TGTGCCAGCAGTCAACCGGACAGAACCTCCTACGAGCAGTACTTC
CDR3: CASSQPDRTSYEQYF

D: TRBD1
V: TRBV7-6
size: .
J: TRBJ2-3
DNA: TGTGCCAGCAGCCCCAACGACAGGGTGGGATCAGATACGCAGTATTTT
CDR3: CASSPNDRVGSDTQYF

D: TRBD2
V: TRBV7-9
size: .
J: TRBJ2-2
DNA: TGTGCCAGCAGCCTACGGACTAGCGGGAGAGGGTGGAACACCGGGGAGCTGTTTTTT
CDR3: CASSLRTSGRGWNTGELFF

D: .
V: TRBV28
size: .
J: TRBJ1-2
DNA: TGTGCCAGCAGTTCCCCTTATGGCTACACCTTC
CDR3: CASSSPYGYTF

D: TRBD1
V: TRBV6-5
size: .
J: TRBJ2-5
DNA: TGTGCCAGCAGGAGACAGGGACAAGAGACCCAGTACTTC
CDR3: CASRRQGQETQYF

D: .
V: TRBV28
size: .
J: TRBJ1-1
DNA: TGTGCCAGCAGTGCAGTACAGGGCCCGCCGCCTGAAGCTTTCTTT
CDR3: CASSAVQGPPPEAFF